This entry lists 17 T cell receptor beta chains sequenced from one sample in a study of blood T cells in healthy people across ages. Combining a sample-barcoded 5' primer with a J-beta primer mix, a second PCR ran for roughly 6 to 12 cycles. TCRdb re-analysed the 5' RACE reads in MiXCR, keeping a single row per CDR3 protein. The sample lists 600,000 or so distinct CDR3 sequences, more than 20% occurring once. Sequenced material: blood. These TCRs come from a man aged 65-85 years in good health.

The chain employs TRBV6-1 and TRBJ1-1; 7 bases line up with TRBD1. In germline, CDR1 is MNHNS, CDR2 SASEGT. Losses at the gene ends were 4 bases for V and 5 bases for J; bases not matched to a gene: 10. The CDR3 is made up of 15 amino acids. The CDR3 nucleotides read TGTGCCAGCAGTGGGACGCACGCAGGGGGTACTGAAGCTTTCTTT. This gives the protein CASSGTHAGGTEAFF.

The chain recombines TRBV6-6 with TRBJ2-5, with 7 nucleotides matching TRBD1. CDR1 MNHNY and CDR2 SVGAGI come from the germline V gene (reference sequence). V was clipped by 2 bases and J by 2 bases; unmatched bases: 5. There are 15 residues in the CDR3. As DNA, the CDR3 is TGTGCCAGCAGTTACGAGGGGGCCCAACAAGAGACCCAGTACTTC. Its translation is CASSYEGAQQETQYF.

This clonotype was observed at least ten times. The chain links TRBV29-1 to TRBJ2-1; TRBD2 might be the D (5 bases). Looked up from germline, CDR1 is SQVTM and CDR2 is ANQGSEA. V gave up 7 bases and J gave up 0 bases, with 7 bases separating them. This CDR3 comprises 12 residues. This CDR3 is CSGRDSYNEQFF. In DNA, the CDR3 is TGCAGCGGCCGGGACTCCTACAATGAGCAGTTCTTC.

The chain recombines TRBV11-2 with TRBJ1-2; the match to TRBD1 covers 10 bases. V dropped 6 bases and J dropped 6; count of bases not matched to a gene: 10. This CDR3 region has 15 residues. CDR1 is SGHAT and CDR2 is FQNNGV in the germline V gene. The CDR3 loop is CASSLTGGGVDGYTF. CDR3 nucleotides: TGTGCCAGCAGTTTGACAGGGGGCGGGGTAGATGGCTACACCTTC.

On this clonotype itself: It may be a read error: a sequence one base away is much more abundant. Given the absence of the conserved phenylalanine or tryptophan at the CDR3 end, a read error is likely. V usage is TRBV12-3 or TRBV12-4 and J usage is TRBJ2-5, with a tentative D call TRBD1 (6 bases). V was pared by 4 bases and J by 5 bases, with 23 bases between. The CDR3 extends over 17 amino acids. The CDR3 DNA reads as TGTGCCAGCAGTTCCGCTAGGACAGACCAGCGGATTGAGACCCAGTACCTC. Encoded protein: CASSSARTDQRIETQYL.

This clonotype was seen more than once but under ten times. J is TRBJ2-1 and V is TRBV9; TRBD2 might be the D (6 bases). Germline V gene sequence: CDR1 SGDLS, CDR2 YYNGEE. With 0 bases removed from V and 12 bases from J, the gap between germline ends came to 16 bases. This CDR3 region has 14 residues. Here the CDR3 DNA reads TGTGCCAGCAGCGTAGAGGTAGCGGCGTTTTTGCAGTTCTTC. Residues: CASSVEVAAFLQFF. The full variable domain, completed using reference TRBV9 and TRBJ2-1, is DSGVTQTPKHLITATGQRVTLRCSPRSGDLSVYWYQQSLDQGLQFLIQYYNGEERAKGNILERFSAQQFPDLHSELNLSSLELGDSALYFCASSVEVAAFLQFFGPGTRLTVL.

There are many counts of this clonotype. The rearrangement links TRBV28 to TRBJ2-4; unclear D gene. The CDR3 loop spans 14 amino acids. Trimming took off 6 bases at V and 3 bases at J, with 12 bases between the two ends. CDR1 is MDHEN and CDR2 is SYDVKM in the germline V gene. The CDR3 nucleotides read TGTGCCAGCAGCCTGTCGGGTAGCAAAAACATTCAGTACTTC. Translating gives CASSLSGSKNIQYF.

In its sample, this clonotype was seen a few times. The genes are TRBV15 and TRBJ2-7, with 12 bases lining up with TRBD2. V lost 6 bases to trimming and J lost 2 bases; unmatched junction nucleotides: 8. The CDR3 is made up of 16 amino acids. From germline, CDR1 is LNHNV and CDR2 YYDKDF (reference sequence). In DNA form, the CDR3 reads TGTGCCACCAGTGCCCCTGCTAGCGGGAGGGCCTACGAGCAGTACTTC. It yields the protein CATSAPASGRAYEQYF.

The chain is built from TRBV5-1 and TRBJ2-7, with D possibly matching TRBD2 (5 bases). CDR1 and CDR2 from the germline V gene are SGHRS and YFSETQ. V lost 3 bases and J lost 0, with 10 bases in between. The CDR3 has 14 residues. CDR3: CASSSRGGSYEQYF. DNA for the CDR3: TGCGCCAGCAGCTCGCGTGGAGGCTCCTACGAGCAGTACTTC.

This clonotype has a handful of counts. This chain joins TRBV4-1 and TRBJ1-1; D perhaps matches TRBD1 (5 bases). V was cut by 1 base and J by 5 bases, with 8 bases left in between. CDR1 is MGHRA and CDR2 is YSYEKL in the germline V gene. The CDR3 loop spans 13 amino acids. Written as DNA, the CDR3 is TGCGCCAGCAGCCAAGGAAGGGGAACTGAAGCTTTCTTT. This sequence encodes CASSQGRGTEAFF.

This chain links TRBV7-9 with TRBJ2-5; a possible D gene is TRBD1 (5 bases). The J call may be mistaken, given a closer DNA end match to TRBJ2-1. This CDR3 has 13 residues. Germline loops: CDR1 SEHNR, CDR2 FQNEAQ (reference sequence). CDR3 in amino acids: CASSSTGTVEQFF. CDR3 DNA: TGTGCCAGCAGCTCTACAGGTACTGTAGAGCAGTTCTTC.

V is TRBV9 and J is TRBJ2-3; possible D gene TRBD2, 5 bases. Trimming stripped 0 bases from V and 2 bases from J, with 10 bases between. The CDR3 length is 15 residues. CDR1 and CDR2 (germline): SGDLS, YYNGEE. The CDR3 loop is CASSVGGGLTDTQYF. DNA for the CDR3: TGTGCCAGCAGCGTAGGAGGCGGGCTCACAGATACGCAGTATTTT.

Comments on this clonotype: A much larger clone is a single base away; this may be a read error. This chain joins TRBV6-2 or TRBV6-3 and TRBJ2-3; D unclear. The end of the DNA is better explained by TRBJ1-5, so the J call may be wrong. This CDR3 is 15 amino acids long. Germline CDR1 and CDR2: MNHEY and SVGEGT. CDR3 sequence: CASSLRSGRFHTQHF. The CDR3, as DNA: TGTGCCAGCAGTCTACGTAGCGGGAGGTTCCATACGCAGCATTTT.

This clonotype has just a few counts. The rearrangement joins TRBV7-2 to TRBJ2-5, with D uncertain. V shed 1 base and J shed 5 bases, with 11 bases lying between them. Looked up from germline, CDR1 is SGHTA and CDR2 is FQGNSA. The CDR3 length is 14 residues. Here the CDR3 reads CASSLVVTEETQYF. DNA of the CDR3: TGTGCCAGCAGCTTAGTGGTGACGGAGGAGACCCAGTACTTC.

This clonotype has more than one count but fewer than ten. The J gene is TRBJ2-5, the V gene TRBV2; TRBD1 matches 9 bases. CDR3 length: 14 amino acids. V shed 6 bases, J shed 4 bases, and the junction held 6 bases outside the gene matches. Per germline, CDR1 SNHLY and CDR2 FYNNEI. The CDR3, as DNA: TGTGCCAGCAGGCTGGACAGGGGCCCAGAGACCCAGTACTTC. Its translation is CASRLDRGPETQYF.

In its sample, this clonotype was seen many times. The rearrangement links TRBV20-1 to TRBJ1-3, with TRBD1 matching over 7 bases. Germline CDR1 reads DFQATT; CDR2 reads SNEGSKA (reference sequence). There are 14 residues in the CDR3. Germline trimming cut 4 bases from V and 4 bases from J; bases unmatched to any gene: 7. The CDR3 protein is CSAKETGTGNTIYF. The CDR3 DNA is TGCAGTGCTAAAGAGACAGGGACGGGAAACACCATATATTTT.

Details on this clonotype: Likely a read error: the CDR3 ends without its conserved phenylalanine or tryptophan. V gene TRBV28 combines with J gene TRBJ2-3; possibly TRBD1 or TRBD2 for D (6 bases each). CDR1 and CDR2 from the germline V gene are MDHEN and SYDVKM. This CDR3 contains 16 residues. V dropped 4 bases and J dropped 0 bases, with 14 bases sitting between them. CDR3 loop: CASSSPGASSTDTQYL. DNA of the CDR3: TGTGCCAGCAGTTCCCCGGGGGCATCTAGCACAGATACGCAGTATCTT.